Listed below are T cell receptor beta chains from one sample, sequenced in a study of T cells expressing NK-cell markers. TCRdb reprocessed the 5' RACE reads and stores each CDR3 protein as one record, lacking DNA. Its clone listing holds about 110,000 distinct CDR3 sequences. The sequencing sample was made of blood T cells: a sorted CD56 or NKG2C T cell subset, CD4+ or CD8+ T cells, or bulk PBMC T cells (not recorded which). The source of these receptors is a woman between 18 and 70 years old in good health. Both conserved end residues are part of each CDR3. Expanded clones are given a class, and other clones once, few, many or no size at all.

V,size,J,length,CDR3
TRBV10-3,NA,TRBJ2-3,14,CAISEDRSTDTQYF
TRBV29-1,NA,TRBJ1-4,14,CSAQQEGYNEKLFF
TRBV9,NA,TRBJ2-2,15,CASSVGGTGSGELFF
TRBV4-2,NA,TRBJ2-7,14,CASSLNVGSYEQYF
TRBV19,NA,TRBJ1-4,15,CASSSTAGTNEKLFF
TRBV11-2,NA,TRBJ2-1,15,CASSPGLAGGDEQFF
TRBV27,NA,TRBJ2-2,12,CASSWTTGELFF
TRBV4-3,NA,TRBJ1-1,13,CASSQGWGTEAFF
TRBV4-2,NA,TRBJ2-1,17,CASSQEGEREAYNEQFF
TRBV29-1,NA,TRBJ2-3,15,CSVALAGGPTDTQYF
TRBV10-3,NA,TRBJ2-1,13,CAITGLAEGEQFF
TRBV3-1,NA,TRBJ1-2,14,CASSAQGGYLGYTF
TRBV12-3/TRBV12-4,NA,TRBJ2-1,16,CASSFTRLGGLDEQFF
TRBV24-1,NA,TRBJ1-1,14,CATGVWGEGTEAFF
TRBV4-2,NA,TRBJ1-2,15,CASSQDFGGLYGYTF
TRBV29-1,NA,TRBJ1-2,13,CSDRTGIGYGYTF
TRBV20-1,medium-sized,TRBJ2-5,14,CSARGGGGRETQYF
TRBV29-1,NA,TRBJ2-2,12,CSGSGRTGELFF
TRBV7-9,NA,TRBJ1-1,15,CASSPGVGVNTEAFF
TRBV12-3/TRBV12-4,NA,TRBJ2-1,14,CASSLASSYNEQFF
TRBV11-2,NA,TRBJ2-3,14,CASSLSTGRDTQYF
TRBV11-2,NA,TRBJ2-1,13,CASSVGGPNEQFF
TRBV9,NA,TRBJ2-3,16,CASSVDGGTNTDTQYF
TRBV19,NA,TRBJ1-1,13,CASRAGMPTEAFF
TRBV7-6,NA,TRBJ1-5,15,CASSQLQGPNQPQHF
TRBV6-5,NA,TRBJ2-1,12,CASSYSGDEQFF
TRBV15,NA,TRBJ1-5,13,CATSSRGVQPQHF
TRBV7-8,NA,TRBJ1-1,14,CASSKWTEGTEAFF
TRBV7-2,NA,TRBJ2-5,13,CASSLESIETQYF
TRBV28,NA,TRBJ2-7,14,CASRPTAHPYEQYF
TRBV27,NA,TRBJ2-7,15,CASSFLGQGVLEQYF